These T cell receptor beta chains were read from a single sample in a study of shared clonotypes between healthy human individuals. Here immunoSEQ multiplex PCR was the method, and the copy in TCRdb shows in-frame clones only, minus some. The sample contains under 300,000 clones, approximately 65% of which appear only once. The source material was memory CD4+ T cells sorted from blood. These receptors all stem from a young man in good health. The CDR3 runs from the conserved cysteine through the conserved F or W. The D gene is left open where the match is weak. Some rows have no size entry. The others give once, few or many, or a class for an expanded clone.

TRBJ2-1 - 21 TRBV9 - TGTGCCAGCAGCGTTTCTCGTCTCCTAGGGCCGATAGAAAGCTCCTACAATGAGCAGTTCTTC CASSVSRLLGPIESSYNEQFF
TRBJ2-2 - 13 TRBV7-6 - TGTGCCAGCAGCTTAGCGGCCCCCGGGGAGCTGTTTTTT CASSLAAPGELFF
TRBJ2-2 - 13 TRBV7-9 TRBD1 TGTGCCAGCGGGACAGAGAACACCGGGGAGCTGTTTTTT CASGTENTGELFF
TRBJ2-7 few 11 TRBV20-1 - TGCAGTGCTAAGTTTTCTCTCGAGCAGTACTTC CSAKFSLEQYF
TRBJ2-3 few 15 TRBV29-1 TRBD1 TGCAGCGTTTTAACCGGGACAGGCATCTCAGATACGCAGTATTTT CSVLTGTGISDTQYF
TRBJ2-3 - 12 TRBV6-6 TRBD1 TGTGCCAGCAGCAGACAGGGAGATACGCAGTATTTT CASSRQGDTQYF
TRBJ2-2 - 14 TRBV7-9 - TGTGCCAGCAGCTTAAACTCACGGGTCGGGGAGCTGTTTTTT CASSLNSRVGELFF
TRBJ1-5 few 15 TRBV18 - TGTGCCAGCTCACGTACCGGGACCCCAAATCAGCCCCAGCATTTT CASSRTGTPNQPQHF
TRBJ2-1 - 15 TRBV19 TRBD2 TGTGCCAGTAGTGTATTAGCGGGAGACGGTTCTGAGCAGTTCTTC CASSVLAGDGSEQFF
TRBJ1-1 - 13 TRBV15 - TGTGCCACCAGCAGAACAGGGAACACTGAAGCTTTCTTT CATSRTGNTEAFF
TRBJ1-3 - 16 TRBV18 - TGTGCCAGCTCACCACGTTCAGTGAGCTCTGGAAACACCATATATTTT CASSPRSVSSGNTIYF
TRBJ2-7 - 17 TRBV11-2 TRBD1 TGTGCCAGCAGCTTAGACCCTGGACAGGGGGATACCTACGAGCAGTACTTC CASSLDPGQGDTYEQYF
TRBJ1-2 - 16 TRBV19 - TGTGCCAGTAAGGAGGGAAGAGTGAATCGTAACTATGGCTACACCTTC CASKEGRVNRNYGYTF
TRBJ2-7 - 16 TRBV18 TRBD1 TGTGCCAGCTCACCCGGACAGGGGGGCTTGTCCTACGAGCAGTACTTC CASSPGQGGLSYEQYF
TRBJ2-1 - 13 TRBV29-1 - TGCAGCGTTGGGCAGTCCTCCTACAATGAGCAGTTCTTC CSVGQSSYNEQFF
TRBJ2-1 - 15 TRBV7-9 TRBD1 TGTGCCAGCAGCCCATGGACAGGGAGCGTCAATGAGCAGTTCTTC CASSPWTGSVNEQFF
TRBJ1-1 - 16 TRBV7-9 - TGTGCCAGCAGCTTGAGTGGGAGGGGGATTTGGACTGAAGCTTTCTTT CASSLSGRGIWTEAFF
TRBJ1-1 - 15 TRBV13 TRBD1 TGTGCCAGCAGCGGTCCGGGACAGGGGTCCACTGAAGCTTTCTTT CASSGPGQGSTEAFF
TRBJ2-2 - 13 TRBV11-3 - TGTGCCAGCAGCCGACCGAACACCGGGGAGCTGTTTTTT CASSRPNTGELFF
TRBJ2-4 few 16 TRBV28 TRBD1 TGTGCCAGCAGCTATCTAAAGGGGACAGGGGGCACCATTCAGTACTTC CASSYLKGTGGTIQYF
TRBJ1-1 - 14 TRBV7-8 - TGTGCCAGCAGCTTAGCACCAGGGCCCACTGAAGCTTTCTTT CASSLAPGPTEAFF
TRBJ2-1 few 16 TRBV5-4 - TGTGCCAGCAGCTTGGGGGGTCCCGCAGGGGACAATGAGCAGTTCTTC CASSLGGPAGDNEQFF
TRBJ2-7 - 15 TRBV7-2 TRBD2 TGTGCCAGCAGTTACTCTGGGACTAGCTCTCTCGAGCAGTACTTC CASSYSGTSSLEQYF
TRBJ1-3 once 11 TRBV6-1 - TGTGCCAGCGCACTGGGAAACACCATATATTTT CASALGNTIYF
TRBJ2-2 - 15 TRBV10-3 TRBD1 TGTGCCGCCAACCCCAAGACAGGGCCCACCGGGGAGCTGTTTTTT CAANPKTGPTGELFF
TRBJ2-1 - 13 TRBV6-5 TRBD2 TGTGCCAGCCATGCGGGAGTCAGTAATGAGCAGTTCTTC CASHAGVSNEQFF
TRBJ2-5 - 13 TRBV10-3 TRBD1 TGTGCCATCTCGCAGGGGGCATGGGAGACCCAGTACTTC CAISQGAWETQYF
TRBJ2-4 - 16 TRBV5-4 TRBD1 TGTGCCAGCAGCTCTGGACAGGGGCGCACCAAAAACATTCAGTACTTC CASSSGQGRTKNIQYF
TRBJ2-1 - 17 TRBV28 TRBD2 TGTGCCAGCAGTTCATCCCAAGCGGGAGAGGGCTACAATGAGCAGTTCTTC CASSSSQAGEGYNEQFF
TRBJ2-3 - 15 TRBV15 TRBD2 TGTGCCACCAGCAGAGAAGCGGGATATGCAGATACGCAGTATTTT CATSREAGYADTQYF
TRBJ2-7 many 17 TRBV4-3 TRBD2 TGCGCCAGCAGCCCTACTCGGGGGGGGATAGCGATCTACGAGCAGTACTTC CASSPTRGGIAIYEQYF
TRBJ2-7 - 14 TRBV11-3 - TGTGCCAGCAGCCTAAACCCCCCCCCGGCCGAGCAGTACTTC CASSLNPPPAEQYF
TRBJ2-1 - 15 TRBV6-4 TRBD2 TGTGCCAGCGGAGAAGGGACTAGCGGGGTTAATGAGCAGTTCTTC CASGEGTSGVNEQFF
TRBJ1-1 once 14 TRBV18 TRBD1 TGTGCCAGCTCACTACAGGGGAGGGACACTGAAGCTTTCTTT CASSLQGRDTEAFF
TRBJ2-6 - 14 TRBV5-1 - TGCGCCAGCAGGGTTGCCTCTGGGGCCAACGTCCTGACTTTC CASRVASGANVLTF
TRBJ2-2 many 14 TRBV5-1 - TGCGCCAGCAGCTTCAAGGGGTCCACCGGGGAGCTGTTTTTT CASSFKGSTGELFF
TRBJ2-1 - 14 TRBV27 TRBD2 TGTGCCAGCCGACATAGCGGGAGATTAGGTGAGCAGTTCTTC CASRHSGRLGEQFF
TRBJ2-3 few 16 TRBV15 - TGTGCCACCAGCAGAGGAAACTCTCCCTCCACAGATACGCAGTATTTT CATSRGNSPSTDTQYF
TRBJ1-1 - 16 TRBV5-6 TRBD1 TGTGCCAGCAGCTTGGGGGCGGGGACAGCGAACACTGAAGCTTTCTTT CASSLGAGTANTEAFF
TRBJ1-5 - 16 TRBV30 - TGTGCCTGGAGTGTTAGGGGAAGGGGTAGCAATCAGCCCCAGCATTTT CAWSVRGRGSNQPQHF
TRBJ2-5 - 15 TRBV5-5 - TGTGCCAGCAACCCTACCGGGTTCTCTCTCGAGACCCAGTACTTC CASNPTGFSLETQYF
TRBJ1-5 - 14 TRBV27 - TGTGCCAGCAGTCCCAGGGGTCCTGATCAGCCCCAGCATTTT CASSPRGPDQPQHF
TRBJ2-1 few 13 TRBV29-1 TRBD1 TGCAGCGTTCAGGACAGGGTCTTAGGTGGTATGTTCTTC CSVQDRVLGGMFF
TRBJ2-7 - 16 TRBV5-1 TRBD2 TGCGCCAGCAGCCGCGATAGCGGGATGATCTCCTACGAGCAGTACTTC CASSRDSGMISYEQYF
TRBJ2-3 - 17 TRBV9 TRBD2 TGTGCCAGCAGCGTAGATCCTAGCGGGTTGACCACAGATACGCAGTATTTT CASSVDPSGLTTDTQYF
TRBJ2-5 - 13 TRBV6-1 - TGTGCCAGCAGTGTCTATCCCCAAGAGACCCAGTACTTC CASSVYPQETQYF
TRBJ2-3 - 14 TRBV29-1 TRBD2 TGCAGCGTTGAAGGCGGGAGGGCCGCAGATACGCAGTATTTT CSVEGGRAADTQYF
TRBJ1-4 few 12 TRBV6-1 - TGTGCCAGCAGTGAAGCAAGGGAAAAACTGTTTTTT CASSEAREKLFF
TRBJ1-5 - 16 TRBV28 TRBD1 TGTGCCAGCAGTAACTTGAGACAGGGCATCAATCAGCCCCAGCATTTT CASSNLRQGINQPQHF
TRBJ2-1 few 14 TRBV5-5 - TGTGCCAGCAGCTTGCTGGGCTCCTACAATGAGCAGTTCTTC CASSLLGSYNEQFF
TRBJ1-3 - 15 TRBV15 - TGTGCCACCAGCAGCGGACACGTCTCTGGAAACACCATATATTTT CATSSGHVSGNTIYF
TRBJ2-7 - 12 TRBV7-9 - TGTGCCAGCAGCTTTGTGGGGGGAGAGCAGTACTTC CASSFVGGEQYF
TRBJ2-1 - 14 TRBV19 - TGTGCCACACGAACCGAGGGCCTAAGCGATGAGCAGTTCTTC CATRTEGLSDEQFF
TRBJ2-2 - 15 TRBV5-4 - TGTGCCAGCAGCTTGGAAGGACTGAACACCGGGGAGCTGTTTTTT CASSLEGLNTGELFF